This TCR beta chain came from a study of cytomegalovirus exposure and HLA in healthy donors (dated by TCRdb to the late 2010s). In terms of the full investigation: An earlier analysis of some 550 of the donors reported 250 to 350 Gb of sequence data and 117 million unique TCR beta sequences from roughly 180 million T cells. Roughly 300 gigabases of sequencing data and some 85 million unique TCR sequences were included in an early release covering several hundred HLA-typed donors. Of the 350 to 400 genotyped donors, around 81% fell in the genetic ancestry cluster associated with self-reported Caucasian donors. The study was designed to test whether signatures of past pathogen exposure could be identified by cataloging public T cell receptors. The study used immunosequencing to profile the T cell repertoires of approximately 640 subjects and linked those repertoires to cytomegalovirus serostatus. In addition to the first cohort of roughly 700 subjects, a separate validation cohort of approximately 110 different subjects was used. To predict cytomegalovirus infection status, the study combined high-throughput TCR immunosequencing, statistical association of individual TCRs with disease status, and machine learning. A later analysis re-analyzed previously published TCR beta repertoires from 660 or so donors and added high-resolution HLA genotyping to study TCR occurrence patterns. The later analysis used no new phenotypic data to find candidate immune exposures, relying instead on TCR beta sequences and their occurrence across donors. An earlier analysis of some 600 of the donors applied high-throughput TCR beta sequencing to assess whether each TCR beta V gene segment acted as functional or pseudogenic. Donor age, sex, ethnicity and CMV serostatus were compiled together with the repertoire data. Genome-wide SNP genotypes for about three fifths of the roughly 670 donors were used in a later genetic analysis, which treated that subset as a discovery cohort. All discovery cohort repertoires had been generated on a single sequencing platform. HLA typing covered class I and class II loci at four-digit resolution. Typing coverage differed by locus: A, B, C, DRB1 and DQB1 were typed in about 620-640 donors, DQA1 in 500 to 550, DPA1 in around 600, and DPB1 in 450 to 490. About five DR-DQ haplotypes were treated as single units for association and clustering because of strong linkage in the cohort. On average, roughly 240,000 unique TCR beta nucleotide sequences were sequenced per donor among 398 genotyped donors of the cohort, with roughly 18% of those sequences being non-productive.

On this clone itself: This receptor's antigen is unknown. No base-level quality is on record; no much larger clone is a single base apart.

The library was obtained by the immunoSEQ multiplex PCR assay. The multiplex PCR relied on a mix of 60 forward primers for TCR Vbeta segments and 13 reverse primers for TCR Jbeta segments. Amplification of the CDR3 region of rearranged TCR beta genes was performed with a multiplex PCR assay on genomic DNA. The Illumina HiSeq System was used to sequence the amplified TCR beta libraries as 87-base-pair reads. As for the original processing: A later analysis tallied tens of millions of unique TCR beta chains across the 666 repertoires, and approximately 11 million of those chains were shared by two or more donors. A nearest-neighbor algorithm error-corrected the raw reads and collapsed the reads into unique sequences, merging closely related sequences to remove PCR and sequencing errors. To assign V, D and J gene segments, CDR3 sequences were aligned to IMGT reference sequences. For a sequence to be retained, a match of at least six nucleotides was required to both a V gene segment and a J gene segment. Rearrangements were classified as productive when the CDR3 lacked stop codons and remained in frame with V and J, and all other rearrangements were classified as non-productive. Following IMGT convention, CDR3 was defined as the stretch from the second conserved V-encoded cysteine to the conserved J-encoded phenylalanine. In an earlier analysis of roughly 610 of the donors, sequences lacking an unambiguous match to a single V gene segment were excluded. An earlier analysis of a few hundred of the donors called V segments functional above 56.7% productive rearrangements and segregating when the between-donor standard deviation exceeded 5%. A statistical classification framework was developed to diagnose cytomegalovirus status using the catalog of TCR beta chain sequences. In a later analysis, V and J genes were assigned by comparing TCR nucleotide sequences against IMGT/GENE-DB human TR gene sequences. Using the TCRdist pipeline, a later analysis assigned CDR3 sequences along with most-parsimonious VDJ recombination scenarios. A later analysis defined each TCR beta chain by its CDR3 amino acid sequence plus V-gene family, and excluded reads lacking a unique V-gene family. To address suspected cross-contamination and a sequencing artifact, a later analysis removed a few hundred highly shared, low-generation-probability nucleotide sequences. A later analysis calculated a clonal expansion index for each public chain from normalized within-repertoire ranks of inferred template counts. In a later analysis, generation probabilities were computed with a VDJ recombination model fitted to out-of-frame rearrangements, and the resulting probabilities were checked against IGoR. Hypergeometric tests were used in a later analysis to score TCR-TCR, TCR-HLA and TCR-CMV co-occurrence, with a repertoire-size bias correction applied to the TCR pairs. A later analysis estimated false discovery rates by permuting HLA or CMV assignments 20 times. In a later analysis, co-occurring TCRs were grouped using DBSCAN, with TCRdist sequence similarity added in when clustering inside HLA-allele-positive subsets. Repertoires with fewer than 30,000 or more than 120,000 public chains were left out of co-occurrence clustering, as were roughly five repertoires with anomalous nucleotide sharing. TCRdb obtained this table from immuneACCESS and retained in-frame rearrangements with V and J assigned. These tables miss some clones; where compared with another copy, unresolved V genes account for less than half of the shortfall, and the remainder is unexplained. Clonal size and the V and J genes are those of that table, whereas D and trimming came from the DNA. A total of approximately 150,000 clones appear in this sample, more than 65% of them only once. The top ten constitute 1.3% of the sample.

What the work shows at the level of the full study, not this receptor alone: In a later analysis, the rate of TCR association differed among HLA loci, with DRB1 alleles having the most associated TCRs and HLA-C alleles having the fewest. Cytomegalovirus status was reported to be diagnosed by the classifier with high specificity and sensitivity in both the original and validation cohorts. Linkage disequilibrium might explain the correlated functional status among segregating V segments, but an unknown experimental factor could not be excluded. The sequencing pipeline was judged likely to have produced a cluster of highly shared sequence variants as a technical artifact. Most TCR sequences were observed very rarely across donors, whereas some public TCRs were present in many individuals. Assigning TCR associations to individual alleles was difficult when HLA alleles, especially DR and DQ, strongly co-occurred. According to a later analysis, parvovirus B19, influenza, CMV and Epstein-Barr virus appeared linked to several top co-occurrence clusters. HLA typing was unavailable for some donors at each locus, so association tests used only the typed subset. In an earlier analysis of 500 to 650 of the donors, most TCR beta V segments appeared in productive rearrangements about 87% or about 30% of the time, broadly matching IMGT annotations. In vitro tests confirmed that a few of the cytomegalovirus-associated TCR beta chains recognize cytomegalovirus antigens. Roughly uniform sequencing depth across donors was assumed in presence/absence analyses, although this assumption may not hold. The cohort was sequenced for TCR beta chains only, and without alpha or paired-chain data the features that could be detected were limited. A further reported finding was that TCR beta sequences accurately predicted the HLA-A and HLA-B alleles for most subjects in the first cohort. Because the 87-base-pair reads could not distinguish some IMGT-functional V segments, including TRBV6-2 and TRBV6-3, those segments were excluded. The authors suggested that the approach could potentially be extended to other disease states and immunological phenotypes. Seventeen rarely observed V segments, including chromosome 9 orphons, were excluded from the earlier analysis of several hundred of the donors because counts were too low. Most CMV-associated TCR beta chains appeared to be HLA-restricted in a later analysis, and the HLA associations seemed to be driven largely by CMV exposure. CMV serostatus was the only immune exposure information available for the cohort. In a later genetic analysis, fewer N-insertions in productive TCRs were reported among donors in an Asian-associated ancestry cluster than the roughly 700-donor mean. A later genetic analysis associated a missense DCLRE1C variant with V-gene and J-gene trimming of TCR beta chains, and an independent cohort replicated the association. At a false discovery rate of 0.05, a later analysis linked approximately 18,000 TCR beta sequences to specific HLA alleles. In a later analysis, HLA-associated TCR beta chains were found to be more clonally expanded and to have lower generation probabilities than equally common non-associated chains. In the study, around 160 TCR beta chains were listed as associated with cytomegalovirus.

From the cysteine through the phenylalanine, the CDR3 covers 14 amino acids. Of all the DNA, just the CDR3 is kept, 42 bases in frame from base 1. The germline V gene encodes CDR1 SQVTM and CDR2 ANQGSEA. V is pruned by 1 base and J by 4 bases, leaving 6 bases of the junction without a gene match. The cohort consisted of hundreds of healthy bone marrow donors. At the time of sampling, all cohort members were nominally healthy, though unrecorded immune exposures were likely present. The donor tested CMV seronegative and was one of the 352 seronegative cohort members. A peripheral blood sample was provided by each donor, and peripheral blood mononuclear cells were used for TCR beta sequencing. Genomic DNA extraction from the blood cell samples was performed with the Qiagen DNeasy Blood Extraction Kit.

The TCR originated in a woman between 50 and 59 years old in good health and CMV-seronegative. The material sequenced was PBMCs. Here the chain combines TRBV29-1 and TRBJ2-7; 8 central nucleotides agree with TRBD1. The CDR3 is CSVEVRTGTYEQYF. The DNA sequence reads TGCAGCGTTGAAGTCAGGACAGGGACTTACGAGCAGTACTTC.